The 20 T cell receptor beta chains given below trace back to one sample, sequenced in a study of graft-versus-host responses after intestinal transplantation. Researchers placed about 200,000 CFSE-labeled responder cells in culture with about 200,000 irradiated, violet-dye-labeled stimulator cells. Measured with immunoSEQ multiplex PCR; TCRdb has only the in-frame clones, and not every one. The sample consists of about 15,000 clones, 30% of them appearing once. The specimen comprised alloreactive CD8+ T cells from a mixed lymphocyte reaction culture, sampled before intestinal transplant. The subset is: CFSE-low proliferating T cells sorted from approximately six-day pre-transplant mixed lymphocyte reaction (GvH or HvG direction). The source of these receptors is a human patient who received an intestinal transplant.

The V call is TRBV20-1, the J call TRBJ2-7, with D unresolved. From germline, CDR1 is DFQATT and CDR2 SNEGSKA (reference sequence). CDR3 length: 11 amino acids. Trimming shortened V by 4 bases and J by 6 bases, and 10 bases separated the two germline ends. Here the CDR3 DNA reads TGCAGTGCTAATATCTGGGCCGAGCAGTACTTC. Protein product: CSANIWAEQYF.

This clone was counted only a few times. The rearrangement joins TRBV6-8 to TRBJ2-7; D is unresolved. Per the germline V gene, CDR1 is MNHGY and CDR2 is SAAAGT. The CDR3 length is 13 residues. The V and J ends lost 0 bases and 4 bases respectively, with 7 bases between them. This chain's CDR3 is CASSYSNSYEQYF. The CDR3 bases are TGTGCCAGCAGTTACTCGAACTCGTACGAGCAGTACTTC.

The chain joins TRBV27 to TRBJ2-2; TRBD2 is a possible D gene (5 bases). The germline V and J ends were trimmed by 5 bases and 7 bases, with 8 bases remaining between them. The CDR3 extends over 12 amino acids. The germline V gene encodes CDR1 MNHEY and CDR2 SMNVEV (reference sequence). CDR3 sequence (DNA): TGTGCCAGCAGTACCGGGATCGGGGAGCTGTTTTTT. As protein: CASSTGIGELFF.

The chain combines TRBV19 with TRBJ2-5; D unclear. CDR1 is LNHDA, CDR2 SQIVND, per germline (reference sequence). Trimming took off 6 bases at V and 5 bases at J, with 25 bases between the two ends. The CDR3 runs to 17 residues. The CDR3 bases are TGTGCCAGTAGATCTAGTCGTTTACATCGGTCGACGGAGACCCAGTACTTC. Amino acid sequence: CASRSSRLHRSTETQYF.

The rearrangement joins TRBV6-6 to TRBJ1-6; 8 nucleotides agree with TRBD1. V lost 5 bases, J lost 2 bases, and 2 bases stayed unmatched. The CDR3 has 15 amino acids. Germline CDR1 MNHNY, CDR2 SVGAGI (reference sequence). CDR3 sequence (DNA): TGTGCCAGCAGTACGACAGGGGCCTATAATTCACCCCTCCACTTT. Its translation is CASSTTGAYNSPLHF.

The CDR3 loop is CAWSVLVHRQFSYEQYF. The CDR3 DNA sequence: TGTGCCTGGAGTGTACTGGTCCACAGGCAGTTCTCCTACGAGCAGTACTTC. The chain couples TRBV30 to TRBJ2-7; D is possibly TRBD1 (5 bases). The ends were cut back, 0 bases at V and 0 bases at J, with 18 bases in the middle. CDR3 size: 17 residues. Germline CDR1 GTSNPN, CDR2 SVGIG (reference sequence).

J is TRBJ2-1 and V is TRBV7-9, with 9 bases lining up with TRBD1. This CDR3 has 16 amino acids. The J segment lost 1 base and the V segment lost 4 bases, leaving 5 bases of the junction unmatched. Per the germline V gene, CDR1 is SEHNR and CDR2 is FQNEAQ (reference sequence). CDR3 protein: CASSWTGTGSYNEQFF. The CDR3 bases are TGTGCCAGCAGCTGGACCGGGACAGGGTCCTACAATGAGCAGTTCTTC.

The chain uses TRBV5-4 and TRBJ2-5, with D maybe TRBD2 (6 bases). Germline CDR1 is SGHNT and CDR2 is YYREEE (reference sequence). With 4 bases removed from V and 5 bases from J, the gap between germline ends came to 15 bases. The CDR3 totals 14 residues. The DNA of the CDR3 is TGTGCCAGCAGCGGGGCCGGGGGAGGTGAGACCCAGTACTTC. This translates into CASSGAGGGETQYF.

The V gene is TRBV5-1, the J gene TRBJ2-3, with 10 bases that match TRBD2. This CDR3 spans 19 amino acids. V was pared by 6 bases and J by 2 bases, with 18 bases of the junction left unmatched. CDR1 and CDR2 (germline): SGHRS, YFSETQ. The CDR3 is CASTLGIAGGRTYTDTQYF. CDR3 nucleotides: TGCGCCAGCACCCTAGGGATAGCGGGGGGCCGTACCTACACAGATACGCAGTATTTT.

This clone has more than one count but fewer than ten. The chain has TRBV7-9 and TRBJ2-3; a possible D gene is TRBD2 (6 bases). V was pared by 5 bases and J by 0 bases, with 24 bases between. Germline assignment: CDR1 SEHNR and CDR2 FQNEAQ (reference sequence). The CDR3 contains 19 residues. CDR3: CASSNLWGGEAYSTDTQYF. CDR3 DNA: TGTGCCAGCAGCAACTTATGGGGCGGGGAAGCATATAGCACAGATACGCAGTATTTT.

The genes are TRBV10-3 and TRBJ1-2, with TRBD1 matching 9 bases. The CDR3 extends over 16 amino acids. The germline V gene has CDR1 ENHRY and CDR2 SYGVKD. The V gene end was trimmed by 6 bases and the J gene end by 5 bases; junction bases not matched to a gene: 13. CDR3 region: CAIRKHRGRMGYGYTF. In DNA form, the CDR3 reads TGTGCCATCAGAAAACACAGGGGGCGCATGGGATATGGCTACACCTTC.

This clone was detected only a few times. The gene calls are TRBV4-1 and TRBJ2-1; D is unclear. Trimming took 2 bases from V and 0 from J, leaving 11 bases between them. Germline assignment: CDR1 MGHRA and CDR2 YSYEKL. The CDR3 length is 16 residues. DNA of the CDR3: TGCGCCAGCAGCCAAAAAAGACTGAGCTCCTACAATGAGCAGTTCTTC. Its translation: CASSQKRLSSYNEQFF.

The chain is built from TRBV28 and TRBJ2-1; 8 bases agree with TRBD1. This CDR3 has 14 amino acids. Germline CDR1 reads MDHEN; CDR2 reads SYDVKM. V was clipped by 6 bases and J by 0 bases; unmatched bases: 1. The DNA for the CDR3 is TGTGCCAGCAGGGGGACAGGCTCCTACAATGAGCAGTTCTTC. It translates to CASRGTGSYNEQFF.

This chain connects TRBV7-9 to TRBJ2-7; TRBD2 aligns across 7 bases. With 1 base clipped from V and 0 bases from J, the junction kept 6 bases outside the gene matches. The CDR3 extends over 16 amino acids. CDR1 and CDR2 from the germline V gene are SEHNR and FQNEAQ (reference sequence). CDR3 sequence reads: CASSLDGGRLSYEQYF. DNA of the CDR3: TGTGCCAGCAGCTTAGACGGCGGGAGACTCTCCTACGAGCAGTACTTC.

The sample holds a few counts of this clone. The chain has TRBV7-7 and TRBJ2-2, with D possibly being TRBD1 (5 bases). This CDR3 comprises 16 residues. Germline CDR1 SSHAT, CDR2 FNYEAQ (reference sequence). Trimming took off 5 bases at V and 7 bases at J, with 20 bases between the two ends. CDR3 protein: CASSLSPFRAHGELFF. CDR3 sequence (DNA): TGTGCCAGCAGCCTATCCCCTTTCAGGGCGCACGGGGAGCTGTTTTTT.

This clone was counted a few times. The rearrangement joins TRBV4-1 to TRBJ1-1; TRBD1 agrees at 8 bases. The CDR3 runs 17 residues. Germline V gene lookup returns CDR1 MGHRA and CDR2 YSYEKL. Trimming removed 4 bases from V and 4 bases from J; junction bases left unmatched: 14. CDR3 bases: TGCGCCAGCAGCCGTATTAGGACAGGGACAATAATCACTGAAGCTTTCTTT. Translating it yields CASSRIRTGTIITEAFF.

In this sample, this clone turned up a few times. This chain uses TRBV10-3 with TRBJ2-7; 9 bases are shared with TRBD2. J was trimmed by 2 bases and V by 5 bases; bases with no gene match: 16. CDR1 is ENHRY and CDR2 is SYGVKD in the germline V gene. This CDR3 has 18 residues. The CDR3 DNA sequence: TGTGCCATCAGTAAACAATTAGGGTCTAGCGGGGCAACCTACGAGCAGTACTTC. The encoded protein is CAISKQLGSSGATYEQYF.

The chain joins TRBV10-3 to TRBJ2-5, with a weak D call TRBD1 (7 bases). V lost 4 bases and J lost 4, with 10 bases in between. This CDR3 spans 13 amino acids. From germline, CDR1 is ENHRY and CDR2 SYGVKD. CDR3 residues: CAISAQGGETQYF. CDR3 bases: TGTGCCATCAGTGCGCAGGGGGGAGAGACCCAGTACTTC.

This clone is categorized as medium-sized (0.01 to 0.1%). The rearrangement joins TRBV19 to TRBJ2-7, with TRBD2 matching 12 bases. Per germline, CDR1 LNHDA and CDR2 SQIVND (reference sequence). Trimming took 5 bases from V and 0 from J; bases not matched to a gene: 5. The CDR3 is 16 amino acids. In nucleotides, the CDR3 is TGTGCCAGTAGTTTGACTAGCGGGAGCCTCTCCTACGAGCAGTACTTC. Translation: CASSLTSGSLSYEQYF. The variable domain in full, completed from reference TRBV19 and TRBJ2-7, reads DGGITQSPKYLFRKEGQNVTLSCEQNLNHDAMYWYRQDPGQGLRLIYYSQIVNDFQKGDIAEGYSVSREKKESFPLTVTSAQKNPTAFYLCASSLTSGSLSYEQYFGPGTRLTVT.

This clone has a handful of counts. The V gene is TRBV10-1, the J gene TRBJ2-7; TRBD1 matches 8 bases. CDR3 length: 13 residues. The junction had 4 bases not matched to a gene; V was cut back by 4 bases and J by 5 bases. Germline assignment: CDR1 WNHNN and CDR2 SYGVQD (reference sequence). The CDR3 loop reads CASSGTGFHEQYF. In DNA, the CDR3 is TGCGCCAGCAGTGGGACAGGGTTCCACGAGCAGTACTTC.